These T cell receptor beta chains were read from a single sample in a study of blood T cell repertoires in COVID-19. Using immunoSEQ multiplex PCR, the repertoire was profiled, and TCRdb retains in-frame clones only, with some absent. The sample contains under 65,000 clones, approximately 92% of which appear only once. Material: peripheral blood. The receptors stem from a woman aged 80 or over with active COVID-19. CDR3s include the opening cysteine and the closing phenylalanine or tryptophan. A D gene is named only where the DNA matches it firmly. Size is stated for part of the rows, as once, few or many counts, or as a class when the clone is expanded.

D gene	J gene	V gene	clone size	CDR3 protein	CDR3 DNA
TRBD1	TRBJ2-5	TRBV19	once	CASRASGQGASETQYF	TGTGCCAGTAGGGCGTCGGGACAGGGGGCATCGGAGACCCAGTACTTC
.	TRBJ1-6	TRBV5-4	few	CASSLGGASYNSPLHF	TGTGCCAGCAGCTTGGGCGGAGCCTCCTATAATTCACCCCTCCACTTT
.	TRBJ2-5	TRBV28	.	CASLPGDPQETQYF	TGTGCCAGCCTGCCGGGGGATCCACAAGAGACCCAGTACTTC
.	TRBJ1-1	TRBV5-8	.	CASSLEVGAFF	TGTGCCAGCAGCTTGGAAGTCGGAGCTTTCTTT
TRBD2	TRBJ2-1	TRBV6-2/TRBV6-3	.	CASSPSPGLAGGPSGNEQFF	TGTGCCAGCAGTCCATCCCCGGGACTAGCGGGAGGGCCCTCTGGGAATGAGCAGTTCTTC
.	TRBJ2-3	TRBV7-2	.	CASSLRPRGTTDTQYF	TGTGCCAGCAGCTTACGTCCCAGGGGTACGACAGATACGCAGTATTTT
.	TRBJ2-3	TRBV20-1	.	CSARDQDTQYF	TGCAGTGCTAGAGATCAGGATACGCAGTATTTT
TRBD2	TRBJ2-7	TRBV3-1/TRBV3-2	.	CASSQATGLAGGFGEQYF	TGTGCCAGCAGCCAGGCCACCGGACTAGCGGGAGGGTTTGGGGAGCAGTACTTC
.	TRBJ2-5	TRBV15	.	CATSSERRLTETQYF	TGTGCCACCAGCAGTGAACGGCGACTTACAGAGACCCAGTACTTC
TRBD2	TRBJ2-7	TRBV5-1	.	CASSLGTSAAYEQYF	TGCGCCAGCAGCTTGGGGACTAGCGCCGCCTACGAGCAGTACTTC
TRBD1	TRBJ1-2	TRBV28	.	CASRSAGQGDGYTF	TGTGCCAGCCGCTCTGCGGGACAGGGGGATGGCTACACCTTC
.	TRBJ2-3	TRBV3-1/TRBV3-2	.	CASSQDVGATDTQYF	TGTGCCAGCAGCCAAGACGTGGGGGCCACAGATACGCAGTATTTT
TRBD2	TRBJ2-3	TRBV24-1	.	CASCGGDSTDTQYF	TGTGCCTCGTGCGGGGGGGATAGCACAGATACGCAGTATTTT
.	TRBJ2-3	TRBV6-5	.	CASSPGVTDTQYF	TGTGCCAGCAGTCCCGGGGTCACAGATACGCAGTATTTT
.	TRBJ1-1	TRBV7-8	once	CASSLRPGGVLNTEAFF	TGTGCCAGCAGCTTACGGCCCGGAGGGGTCTTGAACACTGAAGCTTTCTTT
.	TRBJ1-5	TRBV6-5	.	CASSYSAGNNQPQHF	TGTGCCAGCAGTTACTCAGCGGGAAACAATCAGCCCCAGCATTTT
TRBD1	TRBJ2-7	TRBV6-5	.	CASRHGTGLYEQYF	TGTGCCAGCAGACACGGGACAGGGCTTTACGAGCAGTACTTC
TRBD2	TRBJ2-3	TRBV10-2	once	CASTGIAGAPSTDTQYF	TGCGCCAGCACAGGGATAGCGGGCGCACCTAGCACAGATACGCAGTATTTT
TRBD2	TRBJ2-2	TRBV4-2	once	CASSQDLPSGGFAGELFF	TGTGCCAGCAGCCAAGATCTTCCTAGCGGGGGGTTCGCCGGGGAGCTGTTTTTT
.	TRBJ2-5	TRBV5-1	.	CASSLSTRAGETQYF	TGCGCCAGCAGCTTGAGTACTAGAGCCGGAGAGACCCAGTACTTC
TRBD1	TRBJ1-2	TRBV5-6	.	CASSFQGAGYGYTF	TGTGCCAGCAGCTTTCAGGGGGCCGGCTATGGCTACACCTTC
TRBD2	TRBJ2-1	TRBV2	.	CASSERTSGYNEQFF	TGTGCCAGCAGTGAACGGACTAGCGGTTACAATGAGCAGTTCTTC
.	TRBJ1-6	TRBV28	once	CASIQGLALSPLHF	TGTGCCAGCATCCAGGGGCTTGCCCTTTCACCCCTCCACTTT
.	TRBJ1-5	TRBV5-1	.	CASSLEQGNQPQHF	TGCGCCAGCAGCTTGGAGCAGGGAAATCAGCCCCAGCATTTT
.	TRBJ2-7	TRBV28	.	CASSRAGASSYEQYF	TGTGCCAGCAGCCGCGCAGGCGCGAGCTCCTACGAGCAGTACTTC
TRBD1	TRBJ2-5	TRBV9	.	CASSVRDRGFETQYF	TGTGCCAGCAGCGTCCGGGACAGGGGTTTTGAGACCCAGTACTTC
TRBD1	TRBJ2-1	TRBV5-1	.	CASNPQGAGEQFF	TGCGCCAGCAACCCCCAGGGGGCGGGGGAGCAGTTCTTC
.	TRBJ1-1	TRBV7-6	once	CASSRETELNTEAFF	TGTGCCAGCAGCCGCGAGACAGAATTGAACACTGAAGCTTTCTTT
TRBD1	TRBJ1-3	TRBV7-2	.	CASSLDRGTGNTIYF	TGTGCCAGCAGCTTGGACAGGGGAACTGGAAACACCATATATTTT
.	TRBJ2-2	TRBV29-1	.	CSVARGGLSDTGELFF	TGCAGCGTTGCGAGGGGGGGACTCTCGGACACCGGGGAGCTGTTTTTT
.	TRBJ1-5	TRBV28	few	CASSFPGVDQPQHF	TGTGCCAGCAGTTTTCCAGGGGTGGATCAGCCCCAGCATTTT
TRBD2	TRBJ2-1	TRBV14	.	CASSRLAGAIVNEQFF	TGTGCCAGCAGCCGACTAGCGGGAGCTATTGTCAATGAGCAGTTCTTC
.	TRBJ1-2	TRBV28	.	CASSLPPYGYTF	TGTGCCAGCAGTCTACCCCCTTATGGCTACACCTTC
.	TRBJ2-2	TRBV9	.	CASSVGPSAGELFF	TGTGCCAGCAGCGTAGGTCCTAGCGCCGGGGAGCTGTTTTTT
.	TRBJ1-2	TRBV5-5	.	CASSLVRGQNYGYTF	TGTGCCAGCAGCTTGGTGCGGGGGCAGAACTATGGCTACACCTTC